These 7 T cell receptor beta chains were all obtained from the same sample, sequenced in a study of cytomegalovirus exposure and HLA in healthy donors. Measured with immunoSEQ multiplex PCR; TCRdb has only the in-frame clones, and not every one. The sample consists of around 250,000 clones, 85% to 90% of them appearing once. What was sequenced was PBMCs. These TCRs come from a woman between 18 and 30 years old in good health and CMV-seronegative.

The J gene is TRBJ2-1, the V gene TRBV7-2; D not certain. Trimming pared 4 bases from V and 0 bases from J, leaving 10 bases between. Germline-derived CDR1 and CDR2 are SGHTA and FQGNSA. This CDR3 is 15 amino acids long. The CDR3 is CASSYSGFSYNEQFF. The DNA of the CDR3 is TGTGCCAGCAGCTACAGTGGGTTCTCCTACAATGAGCAGTTCTTC.

Only a few counts were recorded for this clone. The rearrangement joins TRBV28 to TRBJ1-6; a weak D match, TRBD1 (5 bases). Germline assignment: CDR1 MDHEN and CDR2 SYDVKM. This CDR3 contains 13 residues. The ends were cut back, 10 bases at V and 10 bases at J, with 17 bases in the middle. For the CDR3, the DNA is TGTGCCACCGACCGGGGGGTTGGGTCACCCCTCCACTTT. It specifies CATDRGVGSPLHF.

The chain employs TRBV7-9 and TRBJ2-7, with 11 bases identical to TRBD1. Germline loops: CDR1 SEHNR, CDR2 FQNEAQ (reference sequence). The V gene end was trimmed by 2 bases and the J gene end by 2 bases; junction bases not matched to a gene: 5. This CDR3 region has 16 residues. CDR3: CASSLPRGQGAYEQYF. In nucleotides, the CDR3 is TGTGCCAGCAGCTTACCCCGGGGACAGGGGGCCTACGAGCAGTACTTC. The variable domain in full, completed from reference TRBV7-9 and TRBJ2-7, reads DTGVSQNPRHKITKRGQNVTFRCDPISEHNRLYWYRQTLGQGPEFLTYFQNEAQLEKSRLLSDRFSAERPKGSFSTLEIQRTEQGDSAMYLCASSLPRGQGAYEQYFGPGTRLTVT.

The chain combines TRBV29-1 with TRBJ2-5; weak D call: TRBD2 (7 bases). Germline lookup yields CDR1 SQVTM and CDR2 ANQGSEA. This CDR3 has 13 residues. Trimming removed 2 bases from V and 7 bases from J, with 14 bases in between. CDR3 coding DNA: TGCAGCGTTGAACCACAGGGAGGGGGGACCCAGTACTTC. It translates to CSVEPQGGGTQYF.

This clone was detected only once. The chain uses TRBV28 and TRBJ2-3, with D possibly matching TRBD1 (6 bases). Germline values: CDR1 MDHEN, CDR2 SYDVKM. CDR3 size: 15 residues. Between the trimmed V and J ends, which lost 11 bases and 2 bases, there was a span of 20 bases. CDR3 protein: CAGGRAGADTDTQYF. The CDR3 DNA sequence: TGTGCCGGGGGACGGGCAGGGGCGGACACAGATACGCAGTATTTT.

This chain connects TRBV25-1 to TRBJ1-2; D not resolved. Looked up from germline, CDR1 is MGHDK and CDR2 is SYGVNS. V dropped 4 bases and J dropped 5 bases, with 8 bases sitting between them. This CDR3 contains 12 residues. CDR3 loop: CASSGGEYGYTF. The CDR3 DNA follows: TGTGCCAGCAGTGGGGGAGAGTATGGCTACACCTTC.

This chain connects TRBV19 to TRBJ1-1; D possibly corresponds to TRBD1 (5 bases). Germline V CDR1 and CDR2: LNHDA, SQIVND (reference sequence). Trimming shortened V by 5 bases and J by 8 bases, and 18 bases separated the two germline ends. CDR3 length: 14 residues. In nucleotides, the CDR3 is TGTGCCAGTAGTCTTCGGCAGGGCGTAAGAGAAGCTTTCTTT. Its translation is CASSLRQGVREAFF. The complete variable domain, with remaining parts taken from reference TRBV19 and TRBJ1-1, reads DGGITQSPKYLFRKEGQNVTLSCEQNLNHDAMYWYRQDPGQGLRLIYYSQIVNDFQKGDIAEGYSVSREKKESFPLTVTSAQKNPTAFYLCASSLRQGVREAFFGQGTRLTVV.